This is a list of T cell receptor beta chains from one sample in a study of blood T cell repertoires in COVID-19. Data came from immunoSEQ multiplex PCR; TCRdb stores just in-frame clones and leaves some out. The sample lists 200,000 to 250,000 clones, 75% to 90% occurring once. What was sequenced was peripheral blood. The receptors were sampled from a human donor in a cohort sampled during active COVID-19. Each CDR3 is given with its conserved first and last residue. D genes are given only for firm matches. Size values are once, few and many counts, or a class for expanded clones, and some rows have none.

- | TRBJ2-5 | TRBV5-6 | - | CASSLYGGQETQYF | TGTGCCAGCAGCTTGTACGGCGGCCAAGAGACCCAGTACTTC
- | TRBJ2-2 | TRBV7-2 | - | CASSSHRAGELFF | TGTGCCAGCAGCTCACACAGGGCCGGGGAGCTGTTTTTT
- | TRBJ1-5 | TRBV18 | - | CASSLATGTGQPQHF | TGTGCCAGCTCGCTTGCTACAGGGACGGGACAGCCCCAGCATTTT
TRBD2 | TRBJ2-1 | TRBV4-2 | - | CASSRDYLIYNEQFF | TGTGCCAGCAGCCGGGACTACCTTATATACAATGAGCAGTTCTTC
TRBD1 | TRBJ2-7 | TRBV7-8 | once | CASSLGDRGLIEQYF | TGTGCCAGCAGCTTAGGGGACAGGGGATTGATCGAGCAGTACTTC
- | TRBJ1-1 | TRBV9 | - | CASRAMGGMNTEAFF | TGTGCCAGCAGGGCTATGGGGGGGATGAACACTGAAGCTTTCTTT
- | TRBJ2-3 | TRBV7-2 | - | CASSLASRAAGGDTQYF | TGTGCCAGCAGCTTAGCGTCGAGGGCGGCCGGGGGAGATACGCAGTATTTT
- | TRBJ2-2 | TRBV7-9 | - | CASSPAPRGTGELFF | TGTGCCAGCAGCCCCGCCCCAAGAGGCACCGGGGAGCTGTTTTTT
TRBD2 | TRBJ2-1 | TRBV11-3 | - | CASSLGGSREQFF | TGTGCCAGCAGCTTAGGCGGGAGCCGAGAGCAGTTCTTC
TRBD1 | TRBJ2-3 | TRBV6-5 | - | CASSPGTGFTDTQYF | TGTGCCAGCAGTCCCGGGACAGGGTTCACAGATACGCAGTATTTT
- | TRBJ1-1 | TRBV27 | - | CASRPKDYLNTEAFF | TGTGCCAGCAGACCTAAAGACTATTTGAACACTGAAGCTTTCTTT
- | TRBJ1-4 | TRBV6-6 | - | CASRQGPTNEKLFF | TGTGCCTCCCGCCAGGGTCCAACTAATGAAAAACTGTTTTTT
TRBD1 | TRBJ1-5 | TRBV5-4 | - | CASSVSGTGYLSNQPQHF | TGTGCCAGCAGCGTATCCGGGACAGGGTACCTTAGCAATCAGCCCCAGCATTTT
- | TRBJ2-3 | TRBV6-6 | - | CASSYSKGATDTQYF | TGTGCCAGCAGTTACTCGAAAGGGGCCACAGATACGCAGTATTTT
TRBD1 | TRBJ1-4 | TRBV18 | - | CASSLRDRAGEKLFF | TGTGCCAGCTCACTCCGGGACAGGGCGGGAGAAAAACTGTTTTTT
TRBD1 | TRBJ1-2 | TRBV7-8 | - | CASSSGTGGANYGYTF | TGTGCCAGCAGCTCGGGGACAGGGGGTGCTAACTATGGCTACACCTTC
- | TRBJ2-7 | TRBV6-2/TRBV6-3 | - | CASSQSYEQYF | TGTGCCAGCAGTCAATCCTACGAGCAGTACTTC
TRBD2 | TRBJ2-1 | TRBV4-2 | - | CASSQEIRQAGGFF | TGTGCCAGCAGCCAAGAGATTCGTCAGGCGGGAGGGTTCTTC
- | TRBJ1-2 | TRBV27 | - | CASSLRQAGKGGYTF | TGTGCCAGCAGTTTAAGACAGGCCGGGAAGGGGGGCTACACCTTC
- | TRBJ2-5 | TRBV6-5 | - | CASSYSGGGTQYF | TGTGCCAGCAGTTACTCGGGGGGTGGGACCCAGTACTTC
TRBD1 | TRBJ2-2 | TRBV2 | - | CASRGTGVGELFF | TGTGCCAGCAGGGGGACAGGGGTGGGGGAGCTGTTTTTT
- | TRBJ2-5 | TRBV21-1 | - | CASSVLGTQYF | TGTGCCAGCAGCGTCCTAGGGACCCAGTACTTC
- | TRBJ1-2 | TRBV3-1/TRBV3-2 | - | CASSQAAGVGGYTF | TGTGCCAGCAGCCAAGCTGCAGGGGTCGGTGGCTACACCTTC
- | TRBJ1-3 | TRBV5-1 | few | CASSPQGSGNTIYF | TGCGCCAGCAGCCCACAGGGCTCTGGAAACACCATATATTTT
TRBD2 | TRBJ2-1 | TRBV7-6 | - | CASTTLAGGPPYNEQFF | TGTGCCAGCACGACTCTAGCGGGAGGGCCGCCCTACAATGAGCAGTTCTTC
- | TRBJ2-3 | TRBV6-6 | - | CASSYSTSTDTQYF | TGTGCCAGCAGTTACTCGACTTCCACAGATACGCAGTATTTT